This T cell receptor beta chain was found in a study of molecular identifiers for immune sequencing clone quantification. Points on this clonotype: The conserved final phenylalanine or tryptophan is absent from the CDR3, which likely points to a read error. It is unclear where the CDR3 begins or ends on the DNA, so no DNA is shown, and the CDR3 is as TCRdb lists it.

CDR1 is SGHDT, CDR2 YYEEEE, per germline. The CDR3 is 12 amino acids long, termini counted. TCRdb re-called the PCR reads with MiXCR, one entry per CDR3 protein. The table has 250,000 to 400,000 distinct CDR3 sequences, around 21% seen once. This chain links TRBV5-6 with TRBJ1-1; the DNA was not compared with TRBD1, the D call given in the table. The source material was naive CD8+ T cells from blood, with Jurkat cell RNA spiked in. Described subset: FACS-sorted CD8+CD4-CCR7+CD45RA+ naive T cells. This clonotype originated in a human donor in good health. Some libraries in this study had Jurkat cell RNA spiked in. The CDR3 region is CASSLVGVESWA.